This TCR beta chain derives from a study of long-term antiretroviral therapy in people with HIV. Survey level was the resolution at which the v3.0 immunoSEQ assay ran. Produced via immunoSEQ multiplex PCR; TCRdb's table is partial and in-frame only. Of tens of thousands of clones in the sample, about 89% were seen once. The material was unsorted PBMCs, obtained 0.1 years before starting antiretroviral therapy. This TCR was sampled from a woman aged 45-60 years with HIV.

The CDR3 DNA sequence: TGCGCCAGCAGCCAAGATCCGAGGGGCACTGAAGCTTTCTTT. It encodes CASSQDPRGTEAFF. This sequence joins TRBV4-1 and TRBJ1-1; TRBD1 is a possible D gene (5 bases). Germline assignment: CDR1 MGHRA and CDR2 YSYEKL. The germline V and J ends were trimmed by 0 bases and 4 bases, with 9 bases remaining between them. The CDR3 extends over 14 amino acids.